The source of this T cell receptor beta chain is a study of beta chain features in type 1 diabetes. Study in general: All samples combined gave about 100 million sorted cells for examination.

Reverse transcription of all isolated RNA meant that expressed TCRB transcripts were sequenced. TCRdb's table, derived via immunoSEQ multiplex PCR, lists solely in-frame clones and lacks some. The sample consists of about 230,000 clones, 9.6% of them appearing once. Cells sorted by CD45RO/CCR7/CD25/CD127/CD95/CD27 comprised CD4+ naive, central memory, regulatory and stem cell-like memory cells. V lost 1 base, J lost 2 bases, and 5 bases stayed unmatched. CDR3 size: 15 residues. The germline gives CDR1 SGHAT, CDR2 FQNNGV. The sample comprised naive CD4+ T cells from blood. The sequence came from a woman aged 18-29 years in good health. The J gene is TRBJ2-7, the V gene TRBV11-2; 7 positions match TRBD2. The CDR3 bases are TGTGCCAGCAGCTTAGCCACTAGCGAAACCTACGAGCAGTACTTC. It is translated as CASSLATSETYEQYF. Full variable domain (outside the CDR3, taken from reference TRBV11-2 and TRBJ2-7): EAGVAQSPRYKIIEKRQSVAFWCNPISGHATLYWYQQILGQGPKLLIQFQNNGVVDDSQLPKDRFSAERLKGVDSTLKIQPAKLEDSAVYLCASSLATSETYEQYFGPGTRLTVT.